The text below deals with one TCR beta chain. Antigen: not known. This sample was taken from a study of brain T cells in children with intractable seizures. Whole-study results and caveats: Patients' HCMV serostatus was unknown; virus specificity rests on CDR3 similarity alone. Pre- and post-surgery blood differed in depth, so pre-surgery absences may be undersampling.

Sequencing was limited to surgery cases with top T cell transcript signatures in brain tissue. Pre-surgery treatment included at least one anti-epileptic drug. Measured with immunoSEQ multiplex PCR; TCRdb has only the in-frame clones, and not every one. The repertoire holds some 10,000 clones, with less than 70% as singletons. The germline V gene encodes CDR1 SGHVS and CDR2 FQNEAQ. Trimming removed 4 bases from V and 6 bases from J, with 18 bases in between. This CDR3 spans 15 amino acids. This sequence originates from a girl aged 2 to 9 with tuberous sclerosis and intractable seizures. This chain connects TRBV7-8 to TRBJ1-1; tentative D call: TRBD1 (5 bases). This material consisted of resected brain tissue, taken at surgery. The CDR3, as DNA: TGTGCCAGCAGCTCACTCGGGGGGGTTTCGGCTGAAGCTTTCTTT. Encoded protein: CASSSLGGVSAEAFF.